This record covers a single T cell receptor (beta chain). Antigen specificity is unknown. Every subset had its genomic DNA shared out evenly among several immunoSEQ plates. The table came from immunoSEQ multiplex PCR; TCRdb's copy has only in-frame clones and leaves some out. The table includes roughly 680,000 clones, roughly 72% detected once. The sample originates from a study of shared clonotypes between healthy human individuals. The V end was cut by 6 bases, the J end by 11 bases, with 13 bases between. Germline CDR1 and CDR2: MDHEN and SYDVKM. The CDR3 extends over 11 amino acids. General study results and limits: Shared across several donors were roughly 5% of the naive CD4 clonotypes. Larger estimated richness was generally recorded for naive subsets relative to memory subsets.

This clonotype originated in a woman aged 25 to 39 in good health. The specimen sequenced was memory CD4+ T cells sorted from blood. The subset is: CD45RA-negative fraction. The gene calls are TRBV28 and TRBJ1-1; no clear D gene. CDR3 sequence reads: CASSIKVRAFF. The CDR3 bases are TGTGCCAGCAGCATAAAGGTTCGTGCTTTCTTT.